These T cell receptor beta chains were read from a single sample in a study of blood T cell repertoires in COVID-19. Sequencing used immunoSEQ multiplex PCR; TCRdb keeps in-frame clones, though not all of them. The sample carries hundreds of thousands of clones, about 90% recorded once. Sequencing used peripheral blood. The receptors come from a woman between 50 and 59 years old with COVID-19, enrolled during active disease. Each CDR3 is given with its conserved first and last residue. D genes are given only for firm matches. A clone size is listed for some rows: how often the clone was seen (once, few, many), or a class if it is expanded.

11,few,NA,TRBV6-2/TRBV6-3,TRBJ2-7,CASSWTYEQYF,TGTGCCAGCAGCTGGACATACGAGCAGTACTTC
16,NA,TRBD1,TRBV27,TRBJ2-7,CASSLSTGGALDEQYF,TGTGCCAGCAGTTTATCGACAGGGGGCGCGCTCGACGAGCAGTACTTC
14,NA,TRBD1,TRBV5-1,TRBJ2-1,CASSQTTGVDEQFF,TGCGCCAGCAGCCAAACAACAGGGGTCGATGAGCAGTTCTTC
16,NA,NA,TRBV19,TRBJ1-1,CASSIRLEYLNTEAFF,TGTGCCAGTAGTATCCGTCTCGAGTATCTGAACACTGAAGCTTTCTTT
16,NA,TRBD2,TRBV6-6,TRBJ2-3,CASSFVLREDTDTQYF,TGTGCCAGCTCCTTTGTGTTGCGGGAGGACACAGATACGCAGTATTTT
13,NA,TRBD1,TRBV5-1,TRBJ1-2,CASSPGTAYGYTF,TGCGCCAGCAGCCCAGGGACAGCCTATGGCTACACCTTC
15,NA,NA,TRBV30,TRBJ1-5,CAWSIPGLFNQPQHF,TGTGCCTGGAGCATACCCGGACTCTTCAATCAGCCCCAGCATTTT
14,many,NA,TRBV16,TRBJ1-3,CASSPQISGNTIYF,TGTGCCAGCAGCCCACAGATCTCTGGAAACACCATATATTTT
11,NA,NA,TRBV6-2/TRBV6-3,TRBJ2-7,CASSHLDEQYF,TGTGCCAGCAGCCACTTAGACGAGCAGTACTTC
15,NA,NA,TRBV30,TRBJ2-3,CAWRIRETLTDTQYF,TGTGCCTGGAGAATACGGGAGACTCTCACAGATACGCAGTATTTT
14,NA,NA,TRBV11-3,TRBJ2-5,CASSRHSYQETQYF,TGTGCCAGCAGCCGACACTCGTACCAAGAGACCCAGTACTTC
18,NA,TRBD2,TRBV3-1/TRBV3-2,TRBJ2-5,CASSQGTAGGSHQETQYF,TGTGCCAGCAGCCAAGGTACAGCGGGAGGGTCCCACCAAGAGACCCAGTACTTC